Listed here are 31 T cell receptor beta chains from one sample, sequenced in a study of T cell responses to AZD1222 COVID-19 vaccine (dated by TCRdb to about 2021). The sample's time point label, decoded: baseline before first vaccination. Receptor amplification or capture employed the immunoSEQ multiplex PCR assay. Held by TCRdb, this immuneACCESS table contains in-frame sequences only and omits some clones. Under half of the omission traces to an unresolved V gene where checked; the cause of the rest is unknown. Within this sample are under 130,000 clones, with roughly 88% of them counted one time only. The biggest ten clones account for approximately 22% of the sample. Source: peripheral blood, taken on day 0 of AZD1222 vaccination. Receptors originate from an adult in good health.

V usage is TRBV3-1 (or the pseudogene TRBV3-2) and J usage is TRBJ1-6; D gene uncertain. Germline V gives CDR1 LGHDT, CDR2 YNNKEL (reference sequence). The V and J ends lost 0 bases and 9 bases respectively, with 12 bases between them. This CDR3 spans 15 amino acids. DNA for the CDR3: TGTGCCAGCAGCCAAGAGGCGGGAGAAGTTTCACCCCTCCACTTT. Translation: CASSQEAGEVSPLHF.

This clone was observed once. The chain couples TRBV5-1 to TRBJ2-1; D perhaps matches TRBD1 (5 bases). Germline V gene sequence: CDR1 SGHRS, CDR2 YFSETQ. The CDR3 sequence is 14 residues long. The V end was cut by 4 bases, the J end by 0 bases, with 8 bases between. CDR3 in amino acids: CASSHDSSYNEQFF. CDR3 bases: TGCGCCAGCAGCCATGACAGCTCCTACAATGAGCAGTTCTTC. The whole variable domain, remainder taken from reference TRBV5-1 and TRBJ2-1, is KAGVTQTPRYLIKTRGQQVTLSCSPISGHRSVSWYQQTPGQGLQFLFEYFSETQRNKGNFPGRFSGRQFSNSRSEMNVSTLELGDSALYLCASSHDSSYNEQFFGPGTRLTVL.

The chain couples TRBV2 to TRBJ1-1, with D possibly matching TRBD1 (6 bases). The V end lost 1 base, the J end lost 3 bases, and 9 bases lay between the germline ends. Germline V gives CDR1 SNHLY, CDR2 FYNNEI. CDR3 length: 14 residues. The CDR3 DNA is TGTGCCAGCAGTGAAGACAGGGAGTACACTGAAGCTTTCTTT. Amino acid sequence: CASSEDREYTEAFF.

The chain joins TRBV5-5 to TRBJ1-4, with D unresolved. V gave up 4 bases and J gave up 8 bases, with 12 bases separating them. The CDR3 is 13 amino acids. Per the germline V gene, CDR1 is SGHKS and CDR2 is YYEKEE (reference sequence). In DNA, the CDR3 is TGTGCCAGCAGCGTCGTTTACCAAGAAAAACTGTTTTTT. Translated, it gives CASSVVYQEKLFF. The entire variable domain, with the rest obtained from reference TRBV5-5 and TRBJ1-4, is as follows: DAGVTQSPTHLIKTRGQQVTLRCSPISGHKSVSWYQQVLGQGPQFIFQYYEKEERGRGNFPDRFSARQFPNYSSELNVNALLLGDSALYLCASSVVYQEKLFFGSGTQLSVL.

The chain employs TRBV12-3 or TRBV12-4 and TRBJ1-1; unclear D gene. The CDR3 consists of 13 residues. V was clipped by 3 bases and J by 4 bases, with 9 bases between them. CDR3 protein: CASSFRRATEAFF. The CDR3 bases are TGTGCCAGCAGTTTTCGGAGGGCCACTGAAGCTTTCTTT.

In this sample, this clone turned up a few times. The gene calls are TRBV20-1 and TRBJ1-2; 7 bases are a match to TRBD1. CDR3 length: 11 amino acids. Germline-derived CDR1 and CDR2 are DFQATT and SNEGSKA (reference sequence). V was pared by 6 bases and J by 5 bases, with 3 bases of the junction left unmatched. DNA of the CDR3: TGCAGTGCCGGGACAGAGTATGGCTACACCTTC. This codes for CSAGTEYGYTF.

As DNA, the CDR3 is TGCGCCAGTCGCGCAGACAGGGCTTACTATATGAACACTGAAGCTTTCTTT. This translates into CASRADRAYYMNTEAFF. The genes are TRBV5-1 and TRBJ1-1; 7 bases agree with TRBD1. Looked up from germline, CDR1 is SGHRS and CDR2 is YFSETQ. V dropped 8 bases and J dropped 0; count of bases not matched to a gene: 16. There are 17 residues in the CDR3.

The CDR3 loop reads CASSPGGIGANVLTF. CDR3 in DNA: TGTGCCAGTAGTCCAGGGGGCATCGGGGCCAACGTCCTGACTTTC. The gene calls are TRBV19 and TRBJ2-6, with 8 bases aligning to TRBD1. J gave up 4 bases and V 5 bases, and 4 bases lay outside the gene matches. Germline V gives CDR1 LNHDA, CDR2 SQIVND (reference sequence). The CDR3 sequence is 15 residues long.

V usage is TRBV7-6 and J usage is TRBJ2-5, with D perhaps assigned TRBD1 or TRBD2 (5 bases each). The germline V gene encodes CDR1 SGHVS and CDR2 FNYEAQ. CDR3 length: 13 residues. V was pared by 5 bases and J by 9 bases, with 16 bases between. The CDR3 coding sequence is TGTGCCAGCAGCCGGGACGCGTTGAGTCCCCAGTACTTC. As protein: CASSRDALSPQYF.

This clone occurred once. The rearrangement uses TRBV7-2 and TRBJ2-1, with D unresolved. V lost 5 bases and J lost 8, with 13 bases in between. The CDR3 extends over 13 amino acids. CDR1 is SGHTA, CDR2 FQGNSA, per germline. CDR3 amino acids: CASSPWMDDEQFF. The CDR3 DNA sequence: TGTGCCAGCAGCCCCTGGATGGATGATGAGCAGTTCTTC.

The V gene is TRBV7-2, the J gene TRBJ2-3, with 10 bases matching TRBD2. V lost 5 bases, J lost 6 bases, and 8 bases stayed unmatched. The CDR3 runs to 15 residues. Germline V gives CDR1 SGHTA, CDR2 FQGNSA. Written as DNA, the CDR3 is TGTGCCAGCAGCCGCACCTCAGCGGGAGGGGATACGCAGTATTTT. Residues: CASSRTSAGGDTQYF.

The chain joins TRBV19 to TRBJ2-7; no reliable D call. V gave up 6 bases and J gave up 2 bases, with 14 bases separating them. The CDR3 loop spans 14 amino acids. Germline CDR1 is LNHDA and CDR2 is SQIVND (reference sequence). The CDR3 nucleotides are TGTGCCAGTAGACAAGGGCTTATCCCCTACGAGCAGTACTTC. Translating it yields CASRQGLIPYEQYF.

This chain uses TRBV4-1 with TRBJ2-1; a possible D gene is TRBD1 (6 bases). CDR3 size: 16 residues. CDR1 is MGHRA and CDR2 is YSYEKL in the germline V gene. The V gene lost 1 base and the J gene lost 0 bases, with 10 bases spanning the gap. The CDR3 here is CASSQGGLASYNEQFF. In DNA, the CDR3 is TGCGCCAGCAGCCAAGGGGGGCTAGCCTCCTACAATGAGCAGTTCTTC.

The rearrangement uses TRBV5-1 and TRBJ2-5; TRBD1 is a possible D gene (5 bases). Germline V gene lookup returns CDR1 SGHRS and CDR2 YFSETQ. The CDR3 sequence is 13 residues long. Trimming took 4 bases from V and 4 from J, leaving 11 bases between them. The chain's CDR3 is CASSVDRPETQYF. CDR3 bases: TGCGCCAGCAGCGTAGACAGACCAGAGACCCAGTACTTC.

This rearrangement joins TRBV11-1 to TRBJ1-2, with TRBD1 matching over 7 bases. V lost 5 bases to trimming and J lost 6 bases; unmatched junction nucleotides: 12. The length of the CDR3 is 15 residues. The germline gives CDR1 SGHAT, CDR2 FQDESV (reference sequence). This CDR3 is CASSVGSTGNDGYTF. For the CDR3, the DNA is TGTGCCAGCAGCGTAGGCTCGACAGGGAACGATGGCTACACCTTC.

The chain couples TRBV5-8 to TRBJ2-1; 7 bases agree with TRBD1. CDR3 length equals 15 residues. The V segment lost 3 bases and the J segment 5 bases; nucleotides outside the gene matches: 8. CDR1 and CDR2 (germline): SGHTS, YDEGEE. CDR3 nucleotides: TGTGCCAGCAGCTCCGACAGGGATTGGGACAATGAGCAGTTCTTC. Translating it yields CASSSDRDWDNEQFF.

This rearrangement joins TRBV6-5 to TRBJ1-4; maybe TRBD1 (5 bases). The CDR3 has 14 amino acids. V was trimmed by 2 bases and J by 5 bases, leaving 9 bases between them. The germline gives CDR1 MNHEY, CDR2 SVGAGI. The CDR3 bases are TGTGCCAGCAGTTACGGGGGAAACAATGAAAAACTGTTTTTT. Translating it yields CASSYGGNNEKLFF.

V gene TRBV28 combines with J gene TRBJ2-7; D gene ambiguous. The CDR3 is 14 amino acids. The germline V gene encodes CDR1 MDHEN and CDR2 SYDVKM. V shed 2 bases and J shed 4 bases, with 12 bases lying between them. The CDR3 nucleotides read TGTGCCAGCAGTTTAGGTCTAGGGCGGTACGAGCAGTACTTC. Its translation: CASSLGLGRYEQYF.

This clone was seen a handful of times. This sequence joins TRBV7-8 and TRBJ2-5, with D maybe TRBD1 (6 bases). V was clipped by 8 bases and J by 1 base, with 14 bases between them. The length of the CDR3 is 14 residues. Germline V CDR1 and CDR2: SGHVS, FQNEAQ. DNA of the CDR3: TGTGCCAGCGGGCGGACAGTGGGCCAAGAGACCCAGTACTTC. This codes for CASGRTVGQETQYF.

This clone came up once. CDR3 sequence: CASSLDRANTGELFF. The CDR3, as DNA: TGCGCCAGCAGCCTAGACAGGGCGAACACCGGGGAGCTGTTTTTT. The chain employs TRBV4-3 and TRBJ2-2; TRBD1 agrees at 7 bases. Germline CDR1 LGHNA, CDR2 YSLEER. The V and J ends lost 4 bases and 0 bases, in that order; junction bases with no gene match: 2. There are 15 residues in the CDR3.

The CDR3 DNA reads as TGTGCCAGCAGTTTTGGACAGGGAAGAACTAACTATGGCTACACCTTC. Its protein is CASSFGQGRTNYGYTF. This rearrangement joins TRBV27 to TRBJ1-2; 8 bases agree with TRBD1. The CDR3 totals 16 residues. CDR1 is MNHEY, CDR2 SMNVEV, per germline (reference sequence). J was trimmed by 0 bases and V by 3 bases; bases with no gene match: 6.

V gene TRBV24-1 combines with J gene TRBJ1-3; D might be TRBD1 (6 bases). The CDR3 spans 17 residues. The germline V and J ends were trimmed by 1 base and 0 bases, with 12 bases remaining between them. Germline lookup yields CDR1 KGHDR and CDR2 SFDVKD. CDR3 sequence reads: CATSDLAGHLSGNTIYF. CDR3 DNA sequence: TGTGCCACCAGTGATTTAGCGGGACACCTCTCTGGAAACACCATATATTTT.

V is TRBV28 and J is TRBJ1-1; 8 bases map to TRBD1. This CDR3 has 15 amino acids. The germline gives CDR1 MDHEN, CDR2 SYDVKM. With 5 bases clipped from V and 3 bases from J, the junction kept 8 bases outside the gene matches. CDR3 DNA: TGTGCCAGCAGTGCAGGGGGCTTATTAGACACTGAAGCTTTCTTT. This gives the protein CASSAGGLLDTEAFF.

This chain connects TRBV11-2 to TRBJ2-2; D is unclear. The length of the CDR3 is 14 residues. Germline lookup yields CDR1 SGHAT and CDR2 FQNNGV. Trimming shortened V by 0 bases and J by 3 bases, and 5 bases separated the two germline ends. Here the CDR3 DNA reads TGTGCCAGCAGCTTAGAACAGTACACCGGGGAGCTGTTTTTT. It specifies CASSLEQYTGELFF.

This clone came up a few times. The chain combines TRBV7-9 with TRBJ2-2; D gene ambiguous. Germline V lookup: CDR1 SEHNR, CDR2 FQNEAQ (reference sequence). This CDR3 is built from 14 residues. V lost 7 bases and J lost 0, with 9 bases in between. CDR3 nucleotides: TGTGCCAGCACCTCCGGGTCGAACACCGGGGAGCTGTTTTTT. Encoded protein: CASTSGSNTGELFF.

The chain links TRBV27 to TRBJ1-2; D might be TRBD1 (6 bases). Per the germline V gene, CDR1 is MNHEY and CDR2 is SMNVEV (reference sequence). The CDR3 is 16 amino acids. The V gene lost 2 bases and the J gene lost 0 bases, with 13 bases spanning the gap. The CDR3 coding sequence is TGTGCCAGCAGTTTAGGGCAGGGGCGTACTAACTATGGCTACACCTTC. Its translation is CASSLGQGRTNYGYTF.

This chain joins TRBV4-3 and TRBJ2-5; 9 bases fit TRBD1. V shed 3 bases and J 4 bases; nucleotides not matched to a gene: 6. The CDR3 covers 15 residues. Germline loops: CDR1 LGHNA, CDR2 YSLEER. CDR3 in DNA: TGCGCCAGCAGCCACGTTACAGGGGGCGCAGAGACCCAGTACTTC. Amino acid sequence: CASSHVTGGAETQYF.

The chain combines TRBV6-2 or TRBV6-3 with TRBJ1-4; D is perhaps TRBD1 (5 bases). The germline gives CDR1 MNHEY, CDR2 SVGEGT. CDR3 length: 14 residues. Trimming took off 4 bases at V and 1 base at J, with 7 bases between the two ends. The CDR3 nucleotides are TGTGCCAGCAGTTCGGGGGGAACTAATGAAAAACTGTTTTTT. This codes for CASSSGGTNEKLFF.

V gene TRBV11-3 combines with J gene TRBJ1-3; D not certain. The CDR3 covers 13 residues. V was clipped by 5 bases and J by 0 bases, with 5 bases between them. The germline V gene encodes CDR1 SGHNT and CDR2 YENEEA. The CDR3 nucleotides read TGTGCCAGCAGCCCAGACTCTGGAAACACCATATATTTT. Residues: CASSPDSGNTIYF.

The chain employs TRBV30 and TRBJ1-1; D uncertain. The CDR3 contains 12 residues. Germline V gene data show CDR1 as GTSNPN and CDR2 as SVGIG (reference sequence). The V end lost 1 base, the J end lost 8 bases, and 11 bases lay between the germline ends. CDR3: CAWSAPWAEAFF. In DNA, the CDR3 is TGTGCCTGGAGTGCCCCCTGGGCCGAAGCTTTCTTT.

The J gene is TRBJ2-1, the V gene TRBV6-6; 11 bases are shared with TRBD2. The CDR3 is made up of 16 amino acids. V lost 0 bases, J lost 7 bases, and 5 bases stayed unmatched. The germline V gene encodes CDR1 MNHNY and CDR2 SVGAGI (reference sequence). CDR3 amino acids: CASSYSLAGGGNEQFF. The CDR3 DNA sequence: TGTGCCAGCAGTTACTCGCTAGCGGGAGGAGGAAATGAGCAGTTCTTC.